The source of this T cell receptor beta chain is a study of T cell repertoires in cytomegalovirus infection. Study summary: CMV infection and matching HLA type were both indicated by public TCR beta signatures. Study results and caveats: The ex vivo response showed dominance by HLA-C-restricted CMV-specific TCR beta clonotypes.

TCRdb reprocessed the reads with MiXCR, giving one entry per CDR3 protein. This table holds about 260,000 distinct CDR3 sequences, around 13% found once. Details on this clonotype: Antigen: not known.

The sample comprised PBMCs. This receptor was obtained from a human donor in good health (CMV status not recorded). Some clones in this sample may be carry-over from other donors' samples.

CDR3 sequence (DNA): TGTGCCAGTCAATGGGATCCCCACAATGAGCAGTTCTTC. Protein sequence: CASQWDPHNEQFF. J is TRBJ2-1 and V is TRBV6-1, with D unclear. The germline V and J ends were trimmed by 9 bases and 5 bases, with 14 bases remaining between them. The length of the CDR3 is 13 residues. Germline loops: CDR1 MNHNS, CDR2 SASEGT.